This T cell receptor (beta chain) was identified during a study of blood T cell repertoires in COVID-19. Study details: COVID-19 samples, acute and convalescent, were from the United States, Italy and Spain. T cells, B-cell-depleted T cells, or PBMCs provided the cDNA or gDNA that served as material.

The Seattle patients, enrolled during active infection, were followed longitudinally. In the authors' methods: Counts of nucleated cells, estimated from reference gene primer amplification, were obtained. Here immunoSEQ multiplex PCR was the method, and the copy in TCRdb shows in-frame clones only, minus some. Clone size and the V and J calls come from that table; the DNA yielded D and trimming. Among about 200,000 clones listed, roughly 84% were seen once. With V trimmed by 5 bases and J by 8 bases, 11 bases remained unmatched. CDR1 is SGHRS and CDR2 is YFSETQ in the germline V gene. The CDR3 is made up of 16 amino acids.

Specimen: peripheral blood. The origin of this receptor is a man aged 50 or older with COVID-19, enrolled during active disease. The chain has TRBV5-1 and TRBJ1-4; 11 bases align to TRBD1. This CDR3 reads CASSQGPGQGAEKLFF. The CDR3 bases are TGCGCCAGCAGTCAGGGCCCCGGACAGGGGGCAGAAAAACTGTTTTTT.